These 29 T cell receptor beta chains were all obtained from the same sample, sequenced in a study of CD8+ T cells in alopecia areata. Treatment in this sample: oral pan-JAK inhibitor, 5-10 mg twice daily. cDNA serving as the sequencing template came from extracted, reverse transcribed RNA. Sequencing was performed with immunoSEQ multiplex PCR; in TCRdb, only in-frame clones are kept and a portion is missing. This table has 95,000 to 100,000 clones, roughly three fifths appearing once. The sample in question was CD8+ T cells sorted from blood, obtained at week 4, from a patient treated with tofacitinib. These receptors were taken from a human donor with alopecia areata.

The rearrangement links TRBV29-1 to TRBJ2-3; no clear D. Looked up from germline, CDR1 is SQVTM and CDR2 is ANQGSEA. Trimming removed 6 bases from V and 1 base from J, with 11 bases in between. The CDR3 runs to 13 residues. The CDR3 sequence is CSVGDWGTDTQYF. CDR3 DNA: TGCAGCGTGGGTGACTGGGGCACAGATACGCAGTATTTT.

The gene calls are TRBV2 and TRBJ2-5; 10 bases match TRBD2. The CDR3 totals 14 residues. The ends lost 7 bases at V and 5 bases at J; junction bases unmatched: 7. Germline CDR1 is SNHLY and CDR2 is FYNNEI. This CDR3 is CASIVAGGSETQYF. CDR3 sequence (DNA): TGTGCCAGCATAGTAGCGGGGGGTAGTGAGACCCAGTACTTC.

This clone has more than one count but fewer than ten. The J gene is TRBJ2-5, the V gene TRBV7-2; D is perhaps TRBD1 or TRBD2 (5 bases each). There are 15 residues in the CDR3. Germline values: CDR1 SGHTA, CDR2 FQGNSA. Trimming pared 5 bases from V and 5 bases from J, leaving 18 bases between. CDR3 protein: CASSHKTGGVETQYF. CDR3 nucleotides: TGTGCCAGCAGCCACAAGACTGGGGGTGTGGAGACCCAGTACTTC.

The chain recombines TRBV7-9 with TRBJ2-1; 13 nucleotides line up with TRBD2. Germline V gene lookup returns CDR1 SEHNR and CDR2 FQNEAQ (reference sequence). Germline trimming cut 5 bases from V and 3 bases from J; bases unmatched to any gene: 4. The CDR3 is 16 amino acids. The CDR3 sequence is CASSLGLAGDYNEQFF. The CDR3 bases are TGTGCCAGCAGCCTCGGACTAGCGGGGGACTACAATGAGCAGTTCTTC.

The J gene is TRBJ2-1, the V gene TRBV4-1; TRBD2 is a possible D gene (6 bases). There are 18 residues in the CDR3. V was cut by 0 bases and J by 6 bases, with 21 bases left in between. Germline CDR1 is MGHRA and CDR2 is YSYEKL. The CDR3 nucleotides are TGCGCCAGCAGCCAAGATAATTTGGCCGTGGAGGGGATCAATGAGCAGTTCTTC. Translated: CASSQDNLAVEGINEQFF.

CDR3 DNA: TGTGCCAGCAGTAAAAGCGGGATCGGTACAGATACGCAGTATTTT. Translation: CASSKSGIGTDTQYF. This chain links TRBV6-6 with TRBJ2-3; 7 bases fit TRBD2. The CDR3 covers 15 residues. With V trimmed by 5 bases and J by 3 bases, 8 bases remained unmatched. Germline V CDR1 and CDR2: MNHNY, SVGAGI (reference sequence).

This clone occurred a few times. The genes are TRBV29-1 and TRBJ2-7; D gene ambiguous. The length of the CDR3 is 12 residues. V lost 4 bases and J lost 3, with 10 bases in between. Germline V CDR1 and CDR2: SQVTM, ANQGSEA. The CDR3 here is CSVVQSYYEQYF. The CDR3 DNA reads as TGCAGCGTTGTGCAGTCCTACTACGAGCAGTACTTC.

This CDR3 reads CASSQQPGLAGGTANEQFF. In nucleotides, the CDR3 is TGCGCCAGCAGCCAACAACCGGGACTAGCGGGGGGGACGGCTAATGAGCAGTTCTTC. The rearrangement joins TRBV5-1 to TRBJ2-1; 16 bases are a match to TRBD2. This CDR3 is built from 19 residues. CDR1 is SGHRS and CDR2 is YFSETQ in the germline V gene. V shed 4 bases, J shed 7 bases, and the junction held 14 bases outside the gene matches.

A note on this clone: Since the CDR3 does not end with the conserved phenylalanine or tryptophan, this likely comes from a read error. The J gene is TRBJ2-3, the V gene TRBV9, with D maybe TRBD1 (6 bases). Germline CDR1 is SGDLS and CDR2 is YYNGEE. The V and J ends lost 0 bases and 0 bases respectively, with 11 bases between them. This CDR3 comprises 16 residues. The CDR3 sequence: CASSVAGQFSTDTQYS. CDR3 DNA sequence: TGTGCCAGCAGCGTAGCCGGACAGTTTAGCACAGATACGCAGTATTCT.

V usage is TRBV7-9 and J usage is TRBJ2-7; a possible D gene is TRBD2 (6 bases). There are 15 residues in the CDR3. From germline, CDR1 is SEHNR and CDR2 FQNEAQ (reference sequence). The V gene lost 4 bases and the J gene lost 4 bases, with 17 bases spanning the gap. This CDR3 is CASSSPGDRTYEQYF. For the CDR3, the DNA is TGTGCCAGCAGCTCCCCGGGAGATAGAACATACGAGCAGTACTTC.

This clone has just one count. The CDR3 bases are TGTGCCAGCAGCCTGACCGGGATTACAGAAGGCTACACCTTC. Encoded protein: CASSLTGITEGYTF. The V gene is TRBV7-8, the J gene TRBJ1-2; D not resolved. The CDR3 spans 14 residues. V lost 5 bases and J lost 8, with 18 bases in between. CDR1 is SGHVS and CDR2 is FQNEAQ in the germline V gene.

This clone has more than one count but fewer than ten. The V call is TRBV29-1, the J call TRBJ1-1; D perhaps matches TRBD1 (6 bases). CDR1 SQVTM and CDR2 ANQGSEA come from the germline V gene. The CDR3 consists of 13 residues. V lost 5 bases and J lost 6, with 16 bases in between. The CDR3 sequence is CSVPQVQGPEAFF. The CDR3, as DNA: TGCAGCGTTCCTCAGGTACAGGGCCCTGAAGCTTTCTTT.

V is TRBV27 and J is TRBJ2-7; 7 positions match TRBD2. CDR1 MNHEY and CDR2 SMNVEV come from the germline V gene (reference sequence). The junction had 27 bases not matched to a gene; V was cut back by 0 bases and J by 7 bases. The CDR3 length is 21 residues. The CDR3 sequence is CASSLSSPSWARGSRALEQYF. The CDR3 coding sequence is TGTGCCAGCAGTTTATCATCCCCATCTTGGGCGCGGGGGAGTCGGGCCCTAGAGCAGTACTTC.

V and J are TRBV30 and TRBJ2-7; 9 bases align to TRBD2. V gave up 0 bases and J gave up 4 bases; unmatched junction bases: 7. The CDR3 consists of 15 residues. CDR1 is GTSNPN and CDR2 is SVGIG in the germline V gene (reference sequence). CDR3 loop: CAWSVASGAVYEQYF. The CDR3 nucleotides are TGTGCCTGGAGTGTGGCTAGCGGGGCCGTTTACGAGCAGTACTTC.

The CDR3, as DNA: TGTGCCAGCAGTTTTACCGGGACAATATACGAGCAGTACTTC. Amino acid sequence: CASSFTGTIYEQYF. The chain recombines TRBV6-5 with TRBJ2-7; maybe TRBD1 (6 bases). V dropped 4 bases and J dropped 4 bases, with 14 bases sitting between them. The CDR3 has 14 amino acids. Per the germline V gene, CDR1 is MNHEY and CDR2 is SVGAGI.

The V call is TRBV6-1, the J call TRBJ2-2; no clear D. The CDR3 loop spans 15 amino acids. Trimming shortened V by 5 bases and J by 6 bases, and 16 bases separated the two germline ends. Germline loops: CDR1 MNHNS, CDR2 SASEGT. The CDR3 reads CASSPMPPAAGELFF. CDR3 DNA sequence: TGTGCCAGCAGTCCCATGCCTCCGGCCGCCGGGGAGCTGTTTTTT.

Regarding this clone: The sample carries other DNA sequences with the same CDR3. J is TRBJ1-1 and V is TRBV30; D gene uncertain. The CDR3 runs 13 residues. Trimming shortened V by 0 bases and J by 1 base, and 6 bases separated the two germline ends. Germline lookup yields CDR1 GTSNPN and CDR2 SVGIG (reference sequence). CDR3 loop: CAWSVGGNTEAFF. CDR3 nucleotide sequence: TGTGCCTGGAGTGTCGGCGGGAACACTGAAGCTTTCTTT.

The CDR3 reads CAWSVRPVGGGELFF. DNA of the CDR3: TGTGCCTGGAGTGTTCGCCCGGTCGGGGGCGGGGAGCTGTTTTTT. V gene TRBV30 combines with J gene TRBJ2-2, with D perhaps matching TRBD2 (6 bases). Trimming pared 0 bases from V and 7 bases from J, leaving 15 bases between. Germline-derived CDR1 and CDR2 are GTSNPN and SVGIG (reference sequence). The CDR3 covers 15 residues.

The CDR3 nucleotides are TGTGCCGGTGACAGGGATTCATACAATGAGCAGTTCTTC. Amino acid sequence: CAGDRDSYNEQFF. The chain carries TRBV7-2 and TRBJ2-1, with TRBD1 matching over 7 bases. The CDR3 is 13 amino acids. Germline CDR1 reads SGHTA; CDR2 reads FQGNSA. With V trimmed by 11 bases and J by 4 bases, 8 bases remained unmatched.

This sequence joins TRBV5-1 and TRBJ2-7, with 8 bases aligning to TRBD1. CDR3 length: 14 residues. V trimming: 2 bases; J trimming: 0 bases; junction bases outside the gene matches: 1. Looked up from germline, CDR1 is SGHRS and CDR2 is YFSETQ. CDR3 sequence: CASSFGTGSYEQYF. CDR3 nucleotide sequence: TGCGCCAGCAGCTTCGGGACAGGCTCCTACGAGCAGTACTTC.

This clone was picked up one time. The chain recombines TRBV5-6 with TRBJ2-5, with D maybe TRBD2 (5 bases). In germline, CDR1 is SGHDT, CDR2 YYEEEE. V lost 2 bases and J 3 bases, leaving 14 bases between the germline ends. The CDR3 is made up of 15 amino acids. The CDR3 DNA reads as TGTGCCAGCAGCTTCCGGAGAATGCGGGAAGAGACCCAGTACTTC. This sequence encodes CASSFRRMREETQYF.

This chain joins TRBV7-9 and TRBJ2-2; D call uncertain. V shed 10 bases and J shed 0 bases, with 9 bases lying between them. This CDR3 region has 13 residues. Germline V gene sequence: CDR1 SEHNR, CDR2 FQNEAQ (reference sequence). Here the CDR3 reads CAMRPTNTGELFF. In DNA form, the CDR3 reads TGTGCCATGCGGCCGACGAACACCGGGGAGCTGTTTTTT.

The V and J genes are TRBV23-1 and TRBJ1-5; D not certain. TRBV23-1 is labeled an ORF, and its function is uncertain. The V end was cut by 3 bases, the J end by 2 bases, with 8 bases between. This CDR3 has 14 residues. CDR3 nucleotide sequence: TGCGCCAGCAGTCAGATAAATGGCAATCAGCCCCAGCATTTT. It is translated as CASSQINGNQPQHF.

The CDR3 region is CATSRDVTYEQYF. CDR3 nucleotides: TGTGCCACCAGCAGGGACGTTACCTACGAGCAGTACTTC. The chain carries TRBV15 and TRBJ2-7; D is undetermined. This CDR3 comprises 13 residues. V was pared by 3 bases and J by 2 bases, with 8 bases between. Germline loops: CDR1 LNHNV, CDR2 YYDKDF (reference sequence).

The gene calls are TRBV27 and TRBJ2-2, with no clear D. The V gene lost 4 bases and the J gene lost 0 bases, with 9 bases spanning the gap. CDR3 length: 15 amino acids. Germline V lookup: CDR1 MNHEY, CDR2 SMNVEV (reference sequence). In nucleotides, the CDR3 is TGTGCCAGCAGTTCATTACACGCGAACACCGGGGAGCTGTTTTTT. It codes for CASSSLHANTGELFF.

The rearrangement uses TRBV5-1 and TRBJ1-5; no reliable D call. The CDR3 totals 15 residues. CDR1 and CDR2 (germline): SGHRS, YFSETQ. The V end was cut by 0 bases, the J end by 3 bases, with 10 bases between. CDR3 residues: CASSLVSGDNQPQHF. CDR3 bases: TGCGCCAGCAGCTTGGTTTCTGGGGACAATCAGCCCCAGCATTTT.

This clone was observed a few times. The rearrangement joins TRBV5-1 to TRBJ1-5; no clear D. Deletions cut 7 bases from V and 1 base from J, with 18 bases between. CDR1 and CDR2 from the germline V gene are SGHRS and YFSETQ. This CDR3 comprises 16 residues. In DNA, the CDR3 is TGCGCCAGCCTCAACCCCCAGAGAAGGAGCAATCAGCCCCAGCATTTT. This codes for CASLNPQRRSNQPQHF.

The sample holds a few counts of this clone. This rearrangement joins TRBV27 to TRBJ2-2; 8 nucleotides match TRBD2. Germline trimming cut 3 bases from V and 5 bases from J; bases unmatched to any gene: 5. This CDR3 has 15 residues. Germline-derived CDR1 and CDR2 are MNHEY and SMNVEV (reference sequence). This chain's CDR3 is CASSFWASGTGELFF. CDR3 in DNA: TGTGCCAGCAGTTTCTGGGCTAGCGGGACCGGGGAGCTGTTTTTT.

The V gene is TRBV29-1, the J gene TRBJ2-5; TRBD2 aligns across 9 bases. The V and J ends lost 3 bases and 3 bases, in that order; junction bases with no gene match: 8. There are 15 residues in the CDR3. Germline assignment: CDR1 SQVTM and CDR2 ANQGSEA. CDR3 sequence (DNA): TGCAGCGTTGAGAACGTGGTAGCGGGAGAAGAGACCCAGTACTTC. Its translation is CSVENVVAGEETQYF.